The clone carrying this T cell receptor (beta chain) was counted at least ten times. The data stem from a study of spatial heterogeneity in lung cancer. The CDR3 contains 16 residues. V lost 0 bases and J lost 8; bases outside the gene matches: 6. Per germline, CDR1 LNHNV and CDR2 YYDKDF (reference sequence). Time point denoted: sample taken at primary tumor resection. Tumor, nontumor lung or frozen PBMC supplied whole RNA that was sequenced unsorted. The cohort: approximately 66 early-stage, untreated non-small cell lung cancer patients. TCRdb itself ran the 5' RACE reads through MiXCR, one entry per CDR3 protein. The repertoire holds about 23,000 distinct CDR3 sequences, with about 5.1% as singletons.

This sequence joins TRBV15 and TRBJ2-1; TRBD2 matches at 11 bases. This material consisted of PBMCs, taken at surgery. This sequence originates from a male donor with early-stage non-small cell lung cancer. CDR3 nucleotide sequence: TGTGCCACCAGCAGAGATGTAGCGGGAGGGCTCTATGAGCAGTTCTTC. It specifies CATSRDVAGGLYEQFF.